This T cell receptor beta chain comes out of a study of control samples from healthy donors and cancer patients. This clone occurred a few times. TCRdb's table, derived via immunoSEQ multiplex PCR, lists solely in-frame clones and lacks some. The sample holds 250,000 to 300,000 clones, roughly 82% seen once. V gave up 8 bases and J gave up 3 bases; unmatched junction bases: 6. The CDR3 is made up of 14 amino acids. Looked up from germline, CDR1 is SNHLY and CDR2 is FYNNEI. This chain connects TRBV2 to TRBJ2-3; 9 nucleotides match TRBD2. Material for sequencing was PBMCs. The receptor's source is a woman in her sixties or seventies with lung cancer. The CDR3 region is CASQIAGVTDTQYF. CDR3 sequence (DNA): TGTGCCAGCCAGATAGCGGGAGTGACAGATACGCAGTATTTT.